This note documents a single T cell receptor beta chain sequence. This clone was seen a handful of times. Its antigen target is currently unknown. No qualities accompany the bases; no much larger clone lies one base away. The library was produced with the immunoSEQ multiplex PCR assay. For the multiplex PCR, a mixture combining 60 forward primers for TCR Vbeta segments and 13 reverse primers for TCR Jbeta segments was used. Amplification of the CDR3 region of rearranged TCR beta genes was performed with a multiplex PCR assay on genomic DNA. The Illumina HiSeq System was used to sequence the amplified TCR beta libraries as 87-base-pair reads. Per the authors' processing: A later analysis tallied approximately 87 million unique TCR beta chains across the 650 to 750 repertoires, and about 10 million of those chains were shared by two or more donors. Raw reads were error-corrected and collapsed into unique sequences with a nearest-neighbor algorithm that merged closely related sequences to remove PCR and sequencing errors. V, D and J gene segments were assigned by aligning CDR3 sequences to IMGT reference sequences. Each retained sequence needed at least a six-nucleotide match to both a V gene segment and a J gene segment. Rearrangements were called productive when the CDR3 lacked stop codons and stayed in frame with V and J; all others were non-productive. CDR3 was defined according to IMGT convention as the region running from the second conserved V-encoded cysteine to the conserved J-encoded phenylalanine. Sequences without an unambiguous match to a single V gene segment were excluded from the earlier analysis of about 600 of the donors. In an earlier analysis of 587 of the donors, V segments were called functional above 56.7% productive rearrangements and were called segregating when the between-donor standard deviation exceeded 5%. To diagnose cytomegalovirus status from the catalog of TCR beta chain sequences, a statistical classification framework was built. In a later analysis, V and J genes were assigned by comparing TCR nucleotide sequences against IMGT/GENE-DB human TR gene sequences. Using the TCRdist pipeline, a later analysis assigned CDR3 sequences along with most-parsimonious VDJ recombination scenarios. In a later analysis, each TCR beta chain was defined by its CDR3 amino acid sequence together with its V-gene family, and reads without a unique V-gene family were excluded. In a later analysis, around 600 highly shared, low-generation-probability nucleotide sequences were removed to address suspected cross-contamination and a sequencing artifact. A later analysis calculated a clonal expansion index for each public chain from normalized within-repertoire ranks of inferred template counts. Generation probabilities in a later analysis came from a VDJ recombination model fitted to out-of-frame rearrangements, and those results were checked against IGoR. In a later analysis, TCR-TCR, TCR-HLA and TCR-CMV co-occurrence was scored with hypergeometric tests, and a repertoire-size bias correction was applied to TCR pairs. A later analysis estimated false discovery rates by permuting HLA or CMV assignments 20 times. In a later analysis, co-occurring TCRs were grouped with DBSCAN, and TCRdist sequence similarity was added when clustering was performed within HLA-allele-positive subsets. For co-occurrence clustering, repertoires with fewer than 30,000 or more than 120,000 public chains were excluded, along with about five repertoires with anomalous nucleotide sharing. TCRdb obtained this table from immuneACCESS and retained in-frame rearrangements with V and J assigned. These tables miss some clones; where compared with another copy, unresolved V genes account for less than half of the shortfall, and the remainder is unexplained. Clonal size and the V and J genes are those of that table, whereas D and trimming came from the DNA. This sample gives about 76,000 clones in total; roughly 73% of them show up just once. The ten largest clones capture about 16% of the sample.

This sample was taken from a study of cytomegalovirus exposure and HLA in healthy donors (dated by TCRdb to the late 2010s). For the study in its entirety: An earlier analysis of about 560 of the donors reported 250 to 300 Gb of sequence data and 90 million to 120 million unique TCR beta sequences obtained from about 179 million T cells. An early release covering 550 to 700 HLA-typed donors comprised approximately 300 gigabases of sequencing data and 65 million to 100 million unique TCR sequences. Of the roughly 420 genotyped donors, 80% to 90% were placed in the genetic ancestry cluster associated with self-reported Caucasian donors. The study aimed to test whether signatures of past pathogen exposure could be identified by cataloging public T cell receptors. The study used immunosequencing to profile the T cell repertoires of approximately 640 subjects and linked those repertoires to cytomegalovirus serostatus. Along with the roughly 710-subject first cohort, a separate validation cohort of over a hundred different subjects was used. To predict cytomegalovirus infection status, the study combined high-throughput TCR immunosequencing, statistical association of individual TCRs with disease status, and machine learning. A later analysis re-examined previously published TCR beta repertoires from several hundred donors and added high-resolution HLA genotyping to investigate patterns of TCR occurrence. The later analysis used no new phenotypic data to find candidate immune exposures, relying instead on TCR beta sequences and their occurrence across donors. An earlier analysis of around 580 of the donors used high-throughput TCR beta sequencing to judge whether each TCR beta V gene segment behaved as functional or pseudogenic. Alongside the repertoire data, information on donor age, sex, ethnicity and CMV serostatus was compiled. A later genetic analysis took genome-wide SNP genotypes for about 55% of the roughly 700 donors and used that subset as a discovery cohort. Every discovery cohort repertoire had been produced on one sequencing platform. Both class I and class II loci were covered by HLA typing, at four-digit resolution. The number of typed donors differed by locus: about 620-640 for A, B, C, DRB1 and DQB1; 522 for DQA1; 600 to 610 for DPA1; and roughly 450 for DPB1. Five DR-DQ haplotypes were treated as single units for association and clustering because of strong linkage in the cohort. On average, roughly 250,000 unique TCR beta nucleotide sequences were sequenced per donor among about 400 genotyped donors of the cohort, with roughly 19% of those sequences being non-productive. General study outcomes and caveats: Some IMGT-functional V segments, including TRBV6-2 and TRBV6-3, could not be told apart with the 87-base-pair reads, so those segments were excluded. A further reported finding was that TCR beta sequences accurately predicted the HLA-A and HLA-B alleles for most subjects in the first cohort. Cytomegalovirus status was reported to be diagnosed by the classifier with high specificity and sensitivity in both the original and validation cohorts. Broadly in line with IMGT annotations, most TCR beta V segments showed up in productive rearrangements about 87% or about 30% of the time in an earlier analysis of 587 of the donors. A later analysis reported that several top co-occurrence clusters appeared linked to parvovirus B19, influenza, CMV and Epstein-Barr virus. In vitro tests confirmed that three of the cytomegalovirus-associated TCR beta chains recognize cytomegalovirus antigens. The only immune exposure information available for the cohort was CMV serostatus. A later analysis found that most CMV-associated TCR beta chains appeared HLA-restricted, with HLA associations seemingly driven largely by CMV exposure. Presence/absence analyses assumed roughly uniform sequencing depth across donors, an assumption that may not hold. V-gene and J-gene trimming of TCR beta chains was associated with a missense DCLRE1C variant in a later genetic analysis, and the association was replicated in an independent cohort. In this cohort, only TCR beta chains were sequenced, and detectable features were limited by the absence of alpha or paired-chain data. Fewer than 20 rarely observed V segments, including chromosome 9 orphons, were excluded from the earlier analysis of approximately 500 of the donors because counts were too low. The authors suggested that the approach could potentially be generalized to other disease states and immunological phenotypes. A later analysis associated about 17,000 TCR beta sequences with specific HLA alleles at a false discovery rate of 0.05. In a later analysis, TCR association rates were found to vary across HLA loci, with the most associated TCRs seen for DRB1 alleles and the fewest for HLA-C alleles. A total of roughly 160 TCR beta chains were listed by the study as associated with cytomegalovirus. Compared with equally common non-associated chains, HLA-associated TCR beta chains in a later analysis were more clonally expanded and had lower generation probabilities. Correlated functional status among segregating V segments might reflect linkage disequilibrium, but an unknown experimental factor could not be ruled out. While some public TCRs were present in many individuals, most TCR sequences turned up only very rarely across donors. Because HLA typing was missing for some donors at each locus, association tests included only the typed subset. A later genetic analysis reported fewer N-insertions in productive TCRs among donors in an Asian-associated ancestry cluster than the roughly 700-donor mean. A cluster of highly shared sequence variants was judged likely to represent a technical artifact of the sequencing pipeline. When HLA alleles, especially DR and DQ, strongly co-occurred, TCR associations were difficult to assign to individual alleles.

Spanning cysteine to phenylalanine, the CDR3 consists of 13 amino acids. Of all the DNA, just the CDR3 is kept, 39 bases in frame from base 1. Between the V and J ends, shortened by 5 bases and 2 bases respectively, the junction contains 10 bases. CDR1 SGHKS and CDR2 YYEKEE are derived from the germline V gene (reference sequence). In total, about 650 healthy bone marrow donors made up the cohort. At the time of sampling, all cohort members were nominally healthy, though unrecorded immune exposures were likely present. The donor tested CMV seropositive and was one of the 289 seropositive cohort members. A peripheral blood sample was collected from each donor, and TCR beta sequencing was performed on peripheral blood mononuclear cells. The Qiagen DNeasy Blood Extraction Kit was used to extract genomic DNA from the blood cell samples.

The sequence is built from TRBV5-5 and TRBJ1-2, with a weak D call of TRBD1 (6 bases match). The sequencing input was PBMCs. The source of this sequence is a woman aged 40 to 55 in good health and CMV-seropositive. The CDR3 protein sequence reads: CASSGQRNYGYTF. The bases read TGTGCCAGCAGTGGACAGAGAAACTATGGCTACACCTTC.